These T cell receptor beta chains were read from a single sample in a study of blood T cell repertoires in COVID-19. Some clones are missing from TCRdb's copy, which holds only in-frame ones; the method was immunoSEQ multiplex PCR. The sample holds just over 90,000 clones; about nine tenths are singletons and the top ten take roughly 1.5%. The sequenced material came from peripheral blood. The receptors here all came from a human donor with active COVID-19. The donor label of this sample is uncertain. Each CDR3 is given with its conserved first and last residue. The order of the fields is clone size, J gene, D gene, V gene, CDR3 DNA, CDR3 protein. D genes are given only for firm matches. Rows give clone size only sometimes, using once, few, many, or a class for an expanded clone.

-,TRBJ1-1,TRBD1,TRBV6-2/TRBV6-3,TGTGCCAGCAGCCCGGACAGGGACACTGAAGCTTTCTTT,CASSPDRDTEAFF
-,TRBJ1-5,TRBD1,TRBV7-4,TGTGCCAGCATACCTACAGGGGTTGGTCAGCCCCAGCATTTT,CASIPTGVGQPQHF
-,TRBJ1-6,TRBD1,TRBV6-5,TGTGCCAGCAACAGACAGGGACCCGGAAATTCACCCCTCCACTTT,CASNRQGPGNSPLHF
-,TRBJ1-3,TRBD1,TRBV4-3,TGCGCCAGCAGCCTAAGTGACAGGGGTTCTGGAAACACCATATATTTT,CASSLSDRGSGNTIYF
-,TRBJ1-3,-,TRBV23-1,TGCGCCGACAATCCGACAGGCCGAGCTGGAAACACCATATATTTT,CADNPTGRAGNTIYF
-,TRBJ2-3,-,TRBV7-3,TGTGCCAGCAGCTTGACAGGGACTAGCACAGATACGCAGTATTTT,CASSLTGTSTDTQYF
-,TRBJ2-5,TRBD2,TRBV4-3,TGCGCCAGCAGCCAATGGCGAGCGGGGGGTCAAGAGACCCAGTACTTC,CASSQWRAGGQETQYF
-,TRBJ1-2,-,TRBV12-3/TRBV12-4,TGTGCCAGCAGTTTAAAGGGGGGCTACACCTTC,CASSLKGGYTF
-,TRBJ1-6,-,TRBV29-1,TGCAGCGTCCGGGGCTCCTATAATTCACCCCTCCACTTT,CSVRGSYNSPLHF
-,TRBJ2-7,-,TRBV7-9,TGTGCCAGCAGCCCCCAAGGGGCCTACGAGCAGTACTTC,CASSPQGAYEQYF
once,TRBJ1-1,-,TRBV10-1,TGCGCCAGCAGCCGGACAGTGGACACTGAAGCTTTCTTT,CASSRTVDTEAFF
-,TRBJ2-1,-,TRBV6-6,TGTGCCAGCAGTTACGGGCAGGGGGGTCGGGCGCAGTTCTTC,CASSYGQGGRAQFF
once,TRBJ2-1,TRBD2,TRBV4-1,TGCGCCAGCAGCCAAGATTCACTAGCGGGGTACAATGAGCAGTTCTTC,CASSQDSLAGYNEQFF
-,TRBJ2-5,TRBD1,TRBV11-2,TGTGCCAGCAGCTCTTGGACAGGGGGGCAAGAGACCCAGTACTTC,CASSSWTGGQETQYF
-,TRBJ1-2,-,TRBV5-1,TGCGCCAGCAGCTTGCCTGGGAGCTCAATCTACACCTTC,CASSLPGSSIYTF
-,TRBJ2-1,TRBD2,TRBV19,TGTGCCAGTAGAGCGGGGGGGCTTGTGTACAATGAGCAGTTCTTC,CASRAGGLVYNEQFF
-,TRBJ1-2,-,TRBV29-1,TGCAGCGTCACAGACAGTGCAGGGAACTATGGCTACACCTTC,CSVTDSAGNYGYTF
once,TRBJ2-5,TRBD1,TRBV4-3,TGCGCCAGCAGCTTCCGACTGTCCGGGACAGGGGAAGAGACCCAGTACTTC,CASSFRLSGTGEETQYF
-,TRBJ2-1,TRBD2,TRBV2,TGTGCCACCCCCGGGGGGGTGGGCTACAATGAGCAGTTCTTC,CATPGGVGYNEQFF
-,TRBJ2-2,TRBD2,TRBV11-3,TGTGCCAGCAGCTCCCGTGGCGGGGGGGCCGCCGGGGAGCTGTTTTTT,CASSSRGGGAAGELFF
once,TRBJ1-4,-,TRBV6-2/TRBV6-3,TGTGCCAGCAGTTACTCACGCAGGCCCAAGGAGGAACTGTTTTTT,CASSYSRRPKEELFF
-,TRBJ1-2,-,TRBV10-3,TGTGCCATCAGGCAGTCAGGGATCGATGGCTACACCTTC,CAIRQSGIDGYTF
-,TRBJ1-4,-,TRBV7-2,TGTGCCAGCAGCTTAGAGGCAGGGGCCAATGAAAAACTGTTTTTT,CASSLEAGANEKLFF
-,TRBJ2-1,TRBD1,TRBV4-3,TGCGCCAGCAGCCAAGATACCGGACAGGGTTCGGCCTACAATGAGCAGTTCTTC,CASSQDTGQGSAYNEQFF
-,TRBJ1-5,-,TRBV7-9,TGTGCCAGCAGAGGGGCCGGGAGCAATCAGCCCCAGCATTTT,CASRGAGSNQPQHF
-,TRBJ1-2,-,TRBV6-1,TGTGCCAGCAGTGATTTGAGGGGAGGGCAGGGGTATGGCTACACCTTC,CASSDLRGGQGYGYTF
-,TRBJ2-1,TRBD2,TRBV10-3,TGTGCCATCAGTGAGTCGTTAGCGGGGGGTAATGAGCAGTTCTTC,CAISESLAGGNEQFF
-,TRBJ1-3,-,TRBV4-3,TGCGCCAGCAGCCCCACCCTTACAGGGATCACTGGAAACACCATATATTTT,CASSPTLTGITGNTIYF
few,TRBJ1-2,-,TRBV19,TGTGCCAGTAGTACCCCCCGACAGCTTTATGGCTACACCTTC,CASSTPRQLYGYTF
-,TRBJ2-3,-,TRBV9,TGTGCCAGCAGGGGCAGCACAGATACGCAGTATTTT,CASRGSTDTQYF
once,TRBJ1-1,-,TRBV6-2/TRBV6-3,TGTGCCAGCAGTTCCCTTCTCGAAGCTTTCTTT,CASSSLLEAFF
-,TRBJ2-5,-,TRBV5-1,TGCGCCAGCACAACCGGGACGGAGGGGGAGACCCAGTACTTC,CASTTGTEGETQYF
-,TRBJ2-1,TRBD2,TRBV5-4,TGTGCCAGCAGCTCGGAGCCGGGGGGGACGTACAATGAGCAGTTCTTC,CASSSEPGGTYNEQFF
-,TRBJ1-1,TRBD1,TRBV29-1,TGCAGCGTAGAAGAAGACAGGGGCCCTCATAATGAAGCTTTCTTT,CSVEEDRGPHNEAFF
-,TRBJ2-2,-,TRBV19,TGTGCCAGTACCACGACAGGTTCAATTGGGGAGCTGTTTTTT,CASTTTGSIGELFF
-,TRBJ2-5,-,TRBV12-2,TGTGCAAGTCGCTCCCCCGGGACAGGCAACTTC,CASRSPGTGNF
-,TRBJ2-2,TRBD2,TRBV10-3,TGTGCCGTCGGGAGGACAGGGGAGCTGTTTTTT,CAVGRTGELFF
-,TRBJ1-2,TRBD1,TRBV6-5,TGTGCCAGCAGTTCACCCAGGGGGCCGGGAAGTGGCTACACCTTC,CASSSPRGPGSGYTF
-,TRBJ1-1,-,TRBV6-2/TRBV6-3,TGTGCCAGCAGCCTCACCCCCCGGGTGCACACTGAAGCTTTCTTT,CASSLTPRVHTEAFF
-,TRBJ1-4,TRBD1,TRBV6-5,TGTGCCAGCTGCAAGGACAGGGTAAATGAAAAACTGTTTTTT,CASCKDRVNEKLFF
-,TRBJ2-5,-,TRBV7-8,TGTGCCAGCAGTTCCGGACAGCGAATGGAGACCCAGTACTTC,CASSSGQRMETQYF
-,TRBJ2-7,TRBD2,TRBV19,TGTGCCAGTAGTACCACCGGGGGGGGCTTCGAGCAGTACTTC,CASSTTGGGFEQYF
-,TRBJ1-6,TRBD1,TRBV4-3,TGCGCCAGCAGCCGGGTCGGCGGGACAGACTATAATTCACCCCTCCACTTT,CASSRVGGTDYNSPLHF
-,TRBJ1-4,-,TRBV14,TGTGCCAGCAGCCGCACTAGAGGCGCCCTTAATGAAAAACTGTTTTTT,CASSRTRGALNEKLFF
-,TRBJ2-4,-,TRBV19,TGTGCCAGTAGTATATACGAGGGGAGGATGAACATTCAGTACTTC,CASSIYEGRMNIQYF
-,TRBJ2-2,-,TRBV27,TGTGCCAGCATCAAATCTTGGGGGCCCACCGGGGAGCTGTTTTTT,CASIKSWGPTGELFF
-,TRBJ2-1,TRBD2,TRBV4-2,TGTGCCAGCAGCCAAGATCTGGCGGGGGGGCCCTACAATGAGCAGTTCTTC,CASSQDLAGGPYNEQFF
-,TRBJ2-3,-,TRBV9,TGTGCCAGCAGCGGTTCACGGGAGAGCACAGATACGCAGTATTTT,CASSGSRESTDTQYF
-,TRBJ1-2,-,TRBV5-4,TGTGCCAGCAGCTTGGGGATATTCGGATCAGGTTTCGTCAACTATGGCTACACCTTC,CASSLGIFGSGFVNYGYTF
-,TRBJ2-1,-,TRBV11-2,TGTGCCAGCAGCTCTACATCGGGGGGCATCAATGAGCAGTTCTTC,CASSSTSGGINEQFF
-,TRBJ2-7,-,TRBV6-5,TGTGCCACCATCCGGACAGCTAGCGAGCAGTACTTC,CATIRTASEQYF
-,TRBJ1-6,-,TRBV6-5,TGTGCCAGCAGTTACAGGGACTTCGGTTCACCCCTCCACTTT,CASSYRDFGSPLHF
-,TRBJ2-3,TRBD1,TRBV7-2,TGTGCCAGCAGCTTAGGGCGACAGGGGTGGCCAGATACGCAGTATTTT,CASSLGRQGWPDTQYF
once,TRBJ2-5,-,TRBV19,TGTGCCAGTAGCACGGACAGAAAACAAGAGACCCAGTACTTC,CASSTDRKQETQYF
once,TRBJ2-1,-,TRBV3-1/TRBV3-2,TGTGCCAGCAGCCAACAGGGTAGTAGGGGGTACAATGAGCAGTTCTTC,CASSQQGSRGYNEQFF